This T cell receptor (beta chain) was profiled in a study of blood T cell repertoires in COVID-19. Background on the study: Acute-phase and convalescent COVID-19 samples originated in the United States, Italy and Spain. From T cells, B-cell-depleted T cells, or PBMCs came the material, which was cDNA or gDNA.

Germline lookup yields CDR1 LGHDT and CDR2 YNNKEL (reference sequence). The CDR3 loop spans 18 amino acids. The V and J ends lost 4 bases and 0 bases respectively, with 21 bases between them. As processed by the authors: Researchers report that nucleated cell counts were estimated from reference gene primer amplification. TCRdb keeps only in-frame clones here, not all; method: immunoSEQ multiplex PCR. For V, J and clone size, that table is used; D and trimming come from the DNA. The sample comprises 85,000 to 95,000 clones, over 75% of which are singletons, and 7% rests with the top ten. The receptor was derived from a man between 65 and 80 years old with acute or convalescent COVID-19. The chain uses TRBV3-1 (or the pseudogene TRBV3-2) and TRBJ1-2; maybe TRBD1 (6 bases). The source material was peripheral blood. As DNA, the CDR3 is TGTGCCAGCAGCCCTTACCTGAGGGCAGGGGCGACTAACTATGGCTACACCTTC. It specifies CASSPYLRAGATNYGYTF.